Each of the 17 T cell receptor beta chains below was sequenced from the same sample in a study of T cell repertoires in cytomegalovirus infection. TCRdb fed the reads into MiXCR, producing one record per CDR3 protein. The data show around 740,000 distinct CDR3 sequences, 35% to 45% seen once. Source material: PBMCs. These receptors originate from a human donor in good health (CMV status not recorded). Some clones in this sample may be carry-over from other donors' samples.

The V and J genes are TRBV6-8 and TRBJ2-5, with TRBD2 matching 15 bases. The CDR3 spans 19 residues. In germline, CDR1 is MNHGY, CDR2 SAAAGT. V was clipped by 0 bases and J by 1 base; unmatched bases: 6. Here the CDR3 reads CASSYSRTSGGVTQETQYF. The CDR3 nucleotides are TGTGCCAGCAGTTACTCGAGGACTAGCGGGGGGGTAACCCAAGAGACCCAGTACTTC.

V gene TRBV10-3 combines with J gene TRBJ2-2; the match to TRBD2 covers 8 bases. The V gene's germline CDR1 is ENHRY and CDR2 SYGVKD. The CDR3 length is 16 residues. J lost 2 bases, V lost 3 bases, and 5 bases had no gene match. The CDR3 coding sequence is TGTGCCATCAGTGACCAGGCGGGAGGTAACACCGGGGAGCTGTTTTTT. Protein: CAISDQAGGNTGELFF.

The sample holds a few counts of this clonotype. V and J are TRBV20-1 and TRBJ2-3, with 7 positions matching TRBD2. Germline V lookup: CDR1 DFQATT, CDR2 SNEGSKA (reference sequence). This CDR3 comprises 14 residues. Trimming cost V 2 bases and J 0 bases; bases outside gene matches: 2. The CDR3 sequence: CSARSGVSTDTQYF. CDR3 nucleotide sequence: TGCAGTGCTAGAAGCGGGGTGAGCACAGATACGCAGTATTTT.

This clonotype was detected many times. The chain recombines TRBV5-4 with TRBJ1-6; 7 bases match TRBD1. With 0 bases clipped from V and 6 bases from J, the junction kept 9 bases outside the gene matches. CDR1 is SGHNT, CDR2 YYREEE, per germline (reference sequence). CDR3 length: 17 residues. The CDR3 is CASSLAGRGLGNSPLHF. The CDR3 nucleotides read TGTGCCAGCAGCTTGGCCGGGAGGGGGCTAGGTAATTCACCCCTCCACTTT.

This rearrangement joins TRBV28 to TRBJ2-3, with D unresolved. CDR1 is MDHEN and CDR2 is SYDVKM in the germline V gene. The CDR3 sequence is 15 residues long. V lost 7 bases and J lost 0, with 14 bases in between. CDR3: CASTPPEISTDTQYF. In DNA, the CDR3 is TGTGCCAGCACCCCTCCGGAGATTAGCACAGATACGCAGTATTTT. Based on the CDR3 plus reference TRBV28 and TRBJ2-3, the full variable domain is DVKVTQSSRYLVKRTGEKVFLECVQDMDHENMFWYRQDPGLGLRLIYFSYDVKMKEKGDIPEGYSVSREKKERFSLILESASTNQTSMYLCASTPPEISTDTQYFGPGTRLTVL.

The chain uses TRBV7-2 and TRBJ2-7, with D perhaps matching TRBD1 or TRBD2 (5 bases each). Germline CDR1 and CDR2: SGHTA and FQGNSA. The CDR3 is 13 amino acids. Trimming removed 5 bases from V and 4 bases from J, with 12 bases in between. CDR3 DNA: TGTGCCAGCAGCCCGACAGCGGTATACGAGCAGTACTTC. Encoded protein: CASSPTAVYEQYF.

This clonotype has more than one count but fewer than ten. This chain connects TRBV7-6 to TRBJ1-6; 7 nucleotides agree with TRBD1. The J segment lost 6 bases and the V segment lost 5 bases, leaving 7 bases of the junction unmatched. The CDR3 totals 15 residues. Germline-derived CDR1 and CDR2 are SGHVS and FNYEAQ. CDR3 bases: TGTGCCAGCAGCCCCACAGGGGCTGGTAATTCACCCCTCCACTTT. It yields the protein CASSPTGAGNSPLHF.

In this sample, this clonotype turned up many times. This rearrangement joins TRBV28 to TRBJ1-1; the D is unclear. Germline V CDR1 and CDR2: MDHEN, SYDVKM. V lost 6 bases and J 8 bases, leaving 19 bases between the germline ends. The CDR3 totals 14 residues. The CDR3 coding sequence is TGTGCCAGCAGCCGACCAATCGGAGGAGCCGAAGCTTTCTTT. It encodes CASSRPIGGAEAFF. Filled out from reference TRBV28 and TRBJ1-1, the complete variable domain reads DVKVTQSSRYLVKRTGEKVFLECVQDMDHENMFWYRQDPGLGLRLIYFSYDVKMKEKGDIPEGYSVSREKKERFSLILESASTNQTSMYLCASSRPIGGAEAFFGQGTRLTVV.

CDR3 coding DNA: TGCAGTGCTGGGACTAGCGGGGACACAGATACGCAGTATTTT. Its protein product is CSAGTSGDTDTQYF. V gene TRBV20-1 combines with J gene TRBJ2-3; 13 bases map to TRBD2. The germline gives CDR1 DFQATT, CDR2 SNEGSKA (reference sequence). Trimming cost V 5 bases and J 2 bases; bases outside gene matches: 1. CDR3 length equals 14 residues.

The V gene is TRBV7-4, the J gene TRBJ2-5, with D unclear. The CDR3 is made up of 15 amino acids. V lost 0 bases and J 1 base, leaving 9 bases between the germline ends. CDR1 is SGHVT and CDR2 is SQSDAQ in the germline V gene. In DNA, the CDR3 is TGTGCCAGCAGCTTAGCGCTGACGGGCCAAGAGACCCAGTACTTC. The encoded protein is CASSLALTGQETQYF.

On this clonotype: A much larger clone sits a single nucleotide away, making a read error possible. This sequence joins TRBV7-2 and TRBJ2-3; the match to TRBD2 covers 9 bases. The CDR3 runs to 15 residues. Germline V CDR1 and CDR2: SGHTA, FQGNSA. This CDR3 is CASSLLGGGADTPYF. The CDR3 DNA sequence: TGTGCCAGCAGCTTATTAGGCGGGGGGGCAGATACGCCGTATTTT.

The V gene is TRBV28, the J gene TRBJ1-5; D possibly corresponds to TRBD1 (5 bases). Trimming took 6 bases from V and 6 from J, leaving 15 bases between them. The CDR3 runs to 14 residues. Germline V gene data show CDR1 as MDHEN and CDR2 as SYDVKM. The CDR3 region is CASSPGGVSQPQHF. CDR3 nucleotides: TGTGCCAGCAGCCCCGGGGGGGTGTCTCAGCCCCAGCATTTT.

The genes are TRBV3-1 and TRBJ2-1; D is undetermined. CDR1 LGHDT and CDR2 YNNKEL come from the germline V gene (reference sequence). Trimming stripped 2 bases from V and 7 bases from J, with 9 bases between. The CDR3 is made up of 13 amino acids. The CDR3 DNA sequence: TGTGCCAGCAGCCAACTGTGCCAGAATGAGCAGTTCTTC. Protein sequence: CASSQLCQNEQFF.

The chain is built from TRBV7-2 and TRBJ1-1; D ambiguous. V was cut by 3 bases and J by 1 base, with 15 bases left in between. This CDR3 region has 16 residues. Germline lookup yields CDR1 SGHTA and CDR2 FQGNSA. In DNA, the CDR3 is TGTGCCAGCAGCTTTTCCAGGTTCCCTTCGAACACTGAAGCTTTCTTT. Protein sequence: CASSFSRFPSNTEAFF.

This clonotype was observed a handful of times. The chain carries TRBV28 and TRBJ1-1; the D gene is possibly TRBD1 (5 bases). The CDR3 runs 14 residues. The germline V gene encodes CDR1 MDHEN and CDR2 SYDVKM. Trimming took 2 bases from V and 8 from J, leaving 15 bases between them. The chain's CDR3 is CASSLEAGGVEAFF. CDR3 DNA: TGTGCCAGCAGTTTAGAGGCCGGGGGGGTGGAAGCTTTCTTT.

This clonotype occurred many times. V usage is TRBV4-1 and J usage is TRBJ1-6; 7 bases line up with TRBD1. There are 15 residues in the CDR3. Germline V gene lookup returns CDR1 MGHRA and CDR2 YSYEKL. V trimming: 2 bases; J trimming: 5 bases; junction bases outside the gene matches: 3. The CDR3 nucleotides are TGCGCCAGCAGCCAAACAGGGACAGATAATTCACCCCTCCACTTT. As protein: CASSQTGTDNSPLHF.

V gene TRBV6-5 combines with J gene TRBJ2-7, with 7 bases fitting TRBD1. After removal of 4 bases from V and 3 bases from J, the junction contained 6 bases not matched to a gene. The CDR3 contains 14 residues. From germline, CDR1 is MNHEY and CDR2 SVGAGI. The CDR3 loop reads CASSSPRDSYEQYF. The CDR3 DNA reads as TGTGCCAGCAGTTCTCCCCGGGACAGCTACGAGCAGTACTTC.